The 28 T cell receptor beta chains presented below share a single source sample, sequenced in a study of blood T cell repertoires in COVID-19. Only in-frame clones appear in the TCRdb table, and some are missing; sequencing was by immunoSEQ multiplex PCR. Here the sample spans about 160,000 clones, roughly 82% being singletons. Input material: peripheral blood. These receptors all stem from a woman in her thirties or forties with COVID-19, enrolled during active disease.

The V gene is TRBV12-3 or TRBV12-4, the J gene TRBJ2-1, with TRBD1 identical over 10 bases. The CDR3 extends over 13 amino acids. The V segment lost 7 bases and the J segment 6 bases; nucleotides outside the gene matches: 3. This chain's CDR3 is CASTGTGVNEQFF. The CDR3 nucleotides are TGTGCCAGCACCGGGACAGGGGTCAATGAGCAGTTCTTC.

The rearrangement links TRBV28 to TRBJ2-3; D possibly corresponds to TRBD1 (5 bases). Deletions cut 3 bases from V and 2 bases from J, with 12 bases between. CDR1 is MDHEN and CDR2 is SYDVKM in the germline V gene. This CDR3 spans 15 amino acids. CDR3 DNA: TGTGCCAGCAGTTTCCGCGGACACCCCACAGATACGCAGTATTTT. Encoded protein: CASSFRGHPTDTQYF.

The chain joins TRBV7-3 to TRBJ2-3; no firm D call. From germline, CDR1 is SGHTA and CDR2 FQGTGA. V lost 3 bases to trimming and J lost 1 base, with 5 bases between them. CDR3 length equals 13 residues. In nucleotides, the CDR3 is TGTGCCAGCAGCTTGGGCGGCACAGATACGCAGTATTTT. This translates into CASSLGGTDTQYF.

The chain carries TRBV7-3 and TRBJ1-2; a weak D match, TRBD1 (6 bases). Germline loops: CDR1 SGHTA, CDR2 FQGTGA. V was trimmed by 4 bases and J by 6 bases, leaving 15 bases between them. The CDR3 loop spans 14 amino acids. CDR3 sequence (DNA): TGTGCCAGCAGCTCAGCACAGGGCCGAGATGGCTACACCTTC. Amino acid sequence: CASSSAQGRDGYTF.

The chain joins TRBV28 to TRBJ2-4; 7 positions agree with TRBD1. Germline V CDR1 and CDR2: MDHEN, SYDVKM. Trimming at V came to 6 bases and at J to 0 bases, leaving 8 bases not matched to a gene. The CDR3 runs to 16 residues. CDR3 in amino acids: CASRTQGRVAKNIQYF. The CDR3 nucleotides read TGTGCCAGCAGGACACAGGGGCGGGTAGCCAAAAACATTCAGTACTTC.

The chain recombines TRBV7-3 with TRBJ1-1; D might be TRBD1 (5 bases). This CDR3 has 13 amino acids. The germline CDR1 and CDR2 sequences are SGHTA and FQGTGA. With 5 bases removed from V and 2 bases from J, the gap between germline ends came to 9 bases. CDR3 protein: CASSHGANTEAFF. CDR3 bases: TGTGCCAGCAGCCATGGGGCCAACACTGAAGCTTTCTTT. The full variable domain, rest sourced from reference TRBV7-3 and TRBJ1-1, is GAGVSQTPSNKVTEKGKYVELRCDPISGHTALYWYRQSLGQGPEFLIYFQGTGAADDSGLPNDRFFAVRPEGSVSTLKIQRTERGDSAVYLCASSHGANTEAFFGQGTRLTVV.

CDR3 sequence (DNA): TGTGCCACCAGTGACCCGGGAGGACAGATAGGGTCGCAGTATTTT. Its translation is CATSDPGGQIGSQYF. V and J are TRBV24-1 and TRBJ2-3; D is possibly TRBD2 (7 bases). Trimming removed 4 bases from V and 10 bases from J, with 20 bases in between. Looked up from germline, CDR1 is KGHDR and CDR2 is SFDVKD. CDR3 length equals 15 residues.

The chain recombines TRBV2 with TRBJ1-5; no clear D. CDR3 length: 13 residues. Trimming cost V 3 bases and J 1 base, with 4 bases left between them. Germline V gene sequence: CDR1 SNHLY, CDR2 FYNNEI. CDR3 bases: TGTGCCAGCAGTGATCAAAGCAATCAGCCCCAGCATTTT. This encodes CASSDQSNQPQHF.

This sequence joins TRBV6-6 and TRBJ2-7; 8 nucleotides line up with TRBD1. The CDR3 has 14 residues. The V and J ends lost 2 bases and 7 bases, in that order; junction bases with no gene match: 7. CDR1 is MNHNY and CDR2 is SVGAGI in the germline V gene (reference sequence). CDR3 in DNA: TGTGCCAGCAGTTACGGACAGGGCCCAGGGGAGCAGTACGTC. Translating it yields CASSYGQGPGEQYV.

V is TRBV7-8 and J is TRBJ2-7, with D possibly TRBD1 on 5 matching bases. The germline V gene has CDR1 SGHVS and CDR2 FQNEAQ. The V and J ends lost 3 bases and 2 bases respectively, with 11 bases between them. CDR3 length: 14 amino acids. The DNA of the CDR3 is TGTGCCAGCAGCTTCCTCGAGACAGCCTACGAGCAGTACTTC. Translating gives CASSFLETAYEQYF.

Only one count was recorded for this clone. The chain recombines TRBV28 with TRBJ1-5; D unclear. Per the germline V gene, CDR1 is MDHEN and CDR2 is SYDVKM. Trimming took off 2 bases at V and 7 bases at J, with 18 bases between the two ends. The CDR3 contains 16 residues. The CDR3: CASSLITGGVRQPQHF. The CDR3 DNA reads TGTGCCAGCAGTTTAATAACCGGCGGGGTTAGGCAGCCCCAGCATTTT. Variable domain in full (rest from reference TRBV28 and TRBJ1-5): DVKVTQSSRYLVKRTGEKVFLECVQDMDHENMFWYRQDPGLGLRLIYFSYDVKMKEKGDIPEGYSVSREKKERFSLILESASTNQTSMYLCASSLITGGVRQPQHFGDGTRLSIL.

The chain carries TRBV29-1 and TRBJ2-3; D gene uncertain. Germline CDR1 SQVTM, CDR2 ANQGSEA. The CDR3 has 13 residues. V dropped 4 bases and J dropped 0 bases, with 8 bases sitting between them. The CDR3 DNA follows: TGCAGCGTTGTTTCCCGGAGCACAGATACGCAGTATTTT. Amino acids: CSVVSRSTDTQYF.

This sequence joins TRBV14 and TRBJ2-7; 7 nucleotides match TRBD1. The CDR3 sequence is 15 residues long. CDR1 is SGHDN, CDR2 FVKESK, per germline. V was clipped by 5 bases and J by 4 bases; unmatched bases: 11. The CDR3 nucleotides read TGTGCCAGCAGCAACTCGAACACAGGGGATTACGAGCAGTACGTC. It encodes CASSNSNTGDYEQYV.

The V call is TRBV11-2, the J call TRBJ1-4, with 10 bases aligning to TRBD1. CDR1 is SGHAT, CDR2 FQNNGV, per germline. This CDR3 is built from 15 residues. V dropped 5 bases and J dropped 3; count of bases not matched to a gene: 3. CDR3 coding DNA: TGTGCCAGCAGCCGCGGACAGGGGGCTAATGAAAAACTGTTTTTT. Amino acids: CASSRGQGANEKLFF. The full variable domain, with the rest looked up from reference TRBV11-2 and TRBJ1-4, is EAGVAQSPRYKIIEKRQSVAFWCNPISGHATLYWYQQILGQGPKLLIQFQNNGVVDDSQLPKDRFSAERLKGVDSTLKIQPAKLEDSAVYLCASSRGQGANEKLFFGSGTQLSVL.

CDR3 loop: CASSDVGQGDYGYTF. CDR3 DNA sequence: TGTGCCAGCAGCGATGTTGGACAGGGAGATTATGGCTACACCTTC. This chain joins TRBV6-5 and TRBJ1-2; 8 nucleotides match TRBD1. Trimming cost V 6 bases and J 5 bases; bases outside gene matches: 11. The CDR3 extends over 15 amino acids. Germline V gene lookup returns CDR1 MNHEY and CDR2 SVGAGI.

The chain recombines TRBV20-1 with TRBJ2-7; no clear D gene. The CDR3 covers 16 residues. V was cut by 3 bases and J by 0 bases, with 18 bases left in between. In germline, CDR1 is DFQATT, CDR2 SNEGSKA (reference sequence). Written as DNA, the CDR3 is TGCAGTGCTAGTCTGTCCAGTCGAGGCCTCTCCTACGAGCAGTACTTC. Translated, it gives CSASLSSRGLSYEQYF.

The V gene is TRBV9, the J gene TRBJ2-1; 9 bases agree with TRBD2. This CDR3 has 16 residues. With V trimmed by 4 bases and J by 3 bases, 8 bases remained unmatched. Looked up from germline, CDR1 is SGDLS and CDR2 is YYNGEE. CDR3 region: CASSLETSGFYNEQFF. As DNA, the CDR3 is TGTGCCAGCAGCCTAGAGACTAGCGGATTCTACAATGAGCAGTTCTTC.

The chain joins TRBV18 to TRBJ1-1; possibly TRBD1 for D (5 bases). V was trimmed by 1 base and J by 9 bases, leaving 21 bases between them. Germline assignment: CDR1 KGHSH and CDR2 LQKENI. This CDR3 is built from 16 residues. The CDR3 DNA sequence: TGTGCCAGCTCACCACTACATCTGGGTCCCAGGGCGCAAGCTTTCTTT. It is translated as CASSPLHLGPRAQAFF.

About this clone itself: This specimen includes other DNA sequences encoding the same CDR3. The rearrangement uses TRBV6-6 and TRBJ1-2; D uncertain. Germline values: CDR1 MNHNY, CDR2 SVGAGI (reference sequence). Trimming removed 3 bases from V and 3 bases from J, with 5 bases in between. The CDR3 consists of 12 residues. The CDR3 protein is CASSYRDYGYTF. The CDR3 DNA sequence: TGTGCCAGCAGTTATCGGGACTATGGCTACACCTTC.

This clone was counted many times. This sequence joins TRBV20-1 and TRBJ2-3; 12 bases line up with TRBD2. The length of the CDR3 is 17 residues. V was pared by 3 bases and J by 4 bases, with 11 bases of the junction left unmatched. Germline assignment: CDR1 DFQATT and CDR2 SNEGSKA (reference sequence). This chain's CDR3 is CSASTSLGLAGSDTQYF. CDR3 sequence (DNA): TGCAGTGCTAGTACATCGCTTGGACTAGCGGGATCAGATACGCAGTATTTT.

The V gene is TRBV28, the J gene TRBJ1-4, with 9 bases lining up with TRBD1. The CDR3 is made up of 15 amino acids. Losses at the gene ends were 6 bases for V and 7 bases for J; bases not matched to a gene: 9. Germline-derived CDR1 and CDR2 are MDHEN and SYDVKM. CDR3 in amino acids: CASRSQTGGIEKLFF. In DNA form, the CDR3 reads TGTGCCAGCAGATCCCAGACAGGGGGAATTGAAAAACTGTTTTTT.

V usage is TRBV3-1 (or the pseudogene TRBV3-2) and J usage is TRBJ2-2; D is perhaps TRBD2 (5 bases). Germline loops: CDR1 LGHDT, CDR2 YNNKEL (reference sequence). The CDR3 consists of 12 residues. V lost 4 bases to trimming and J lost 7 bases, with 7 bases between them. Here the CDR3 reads CASSPGFGELFF. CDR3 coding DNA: TGTGCCAGCAGCCCGGGATTCGGGGAGCTGTTTTTT.

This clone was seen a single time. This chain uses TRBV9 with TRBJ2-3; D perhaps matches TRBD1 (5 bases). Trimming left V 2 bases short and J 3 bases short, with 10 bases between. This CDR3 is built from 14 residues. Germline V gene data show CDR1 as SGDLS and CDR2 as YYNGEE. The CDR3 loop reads CASSVQGLTDTQYF. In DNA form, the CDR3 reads TGTGCCAGCAGCGTGCAGGGATTAACAGATACGCAGTATTTT.

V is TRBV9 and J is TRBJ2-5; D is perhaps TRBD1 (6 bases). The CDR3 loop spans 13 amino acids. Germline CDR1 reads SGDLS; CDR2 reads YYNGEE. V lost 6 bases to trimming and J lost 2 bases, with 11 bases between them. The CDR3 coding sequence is TGTGCCAGCAACAGGGACGGACAAGAGACCCAGTACTTC. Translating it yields CASNRDGQETQYF.

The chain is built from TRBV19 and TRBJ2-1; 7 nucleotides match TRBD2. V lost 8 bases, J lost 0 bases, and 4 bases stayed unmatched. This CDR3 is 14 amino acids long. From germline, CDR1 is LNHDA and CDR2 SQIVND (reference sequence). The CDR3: CASGDYPSYNEQFF. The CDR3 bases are TGTGCCAGTGGGGACTACCCCTCCTACAATGAGCAGTTCTTC.

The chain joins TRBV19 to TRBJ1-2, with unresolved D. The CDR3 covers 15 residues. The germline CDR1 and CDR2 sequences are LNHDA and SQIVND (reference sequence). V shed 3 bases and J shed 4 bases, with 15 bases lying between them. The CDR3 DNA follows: TGTGCCAGTAGTATCGGGATTACATCCAGCTATGGCTACACCTTC. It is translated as CASSIGITSSYGYTF.

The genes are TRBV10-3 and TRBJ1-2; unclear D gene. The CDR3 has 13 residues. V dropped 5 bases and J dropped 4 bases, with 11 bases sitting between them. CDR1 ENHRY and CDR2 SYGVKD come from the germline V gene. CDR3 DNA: TGTGCCATCAGTCCAGAGGTGCTCTATGGCTACACCTTC. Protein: CAISPEVLYGYTF.

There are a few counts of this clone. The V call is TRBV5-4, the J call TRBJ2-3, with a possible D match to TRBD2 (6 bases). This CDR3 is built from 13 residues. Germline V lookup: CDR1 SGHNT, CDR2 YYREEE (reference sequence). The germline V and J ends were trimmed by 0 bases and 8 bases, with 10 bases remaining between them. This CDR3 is CASSLVGLGTQYF. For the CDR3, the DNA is TGTGCCAGCAGCTTGGTGGGACTTGGTACGCAGTATTTT.